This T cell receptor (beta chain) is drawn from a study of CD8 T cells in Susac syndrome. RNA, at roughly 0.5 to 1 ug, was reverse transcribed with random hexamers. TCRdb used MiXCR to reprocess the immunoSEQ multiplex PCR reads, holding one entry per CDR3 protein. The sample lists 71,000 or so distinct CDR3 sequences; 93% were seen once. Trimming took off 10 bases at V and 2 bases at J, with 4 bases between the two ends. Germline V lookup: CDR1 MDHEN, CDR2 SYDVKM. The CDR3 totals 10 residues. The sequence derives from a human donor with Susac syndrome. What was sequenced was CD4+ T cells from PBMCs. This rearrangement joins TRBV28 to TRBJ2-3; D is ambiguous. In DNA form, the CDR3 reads TGTGCCACCCTCACAGATACGCAGTATTTT. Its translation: CATLTDTQYF. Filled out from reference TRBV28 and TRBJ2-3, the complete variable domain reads DVKVTQSSRYLVKRTGEKVFLECVQDMDHENMFWYRQDPGLGLRLIYFSYDVKMKEKGDIPEGYSVSREKKERFSLILESASTNQTSMYLCATLTDTQYFGPGTRLTVL.